This T cell receptor (beta chain) was sequenced during a study of blood T cell repertoires in COVID-19. On the study more broadly: Specimens from acute and convalescent COVID-19 originated in the United States, Italy and Spain.

Original processing methods: Estimated nucleated cell counts came from reference gene primer amplification. The repertoire was sequenced with immunoSEQ multiplex PCR; TCRdb's copy has only in-frame clones and lacks some. From that table come the V and J calls and clone size; the DNA was used to work out D and trimming. The sample lists over 300,000 clones, roughly 90% occurring once. Enrolled through a virtual design, the participants were between roughly 18 and 89 years of age and came from under 25 US areas. Participant-given clinical history determined each cohort assignment. The CDR3 totals 14 residues. Trimming shortened V by 7 bases and J by 0 bases, and 12 bases separated the two germline ends. Germline V gene sequence: CDR1 SEHNR, CDR2 FQNEAQ (reference sequence). This clone was seen a handful of times.

The sequencing input was PBMCs or T cells enriched from blood (not recorded which). This sequence originates from a woman in her 30s with acute COVID-19. The rearrangement uses TRBV7-9 and TRBJ1-1; D gene ambiguous. CDR3 nucleotides: TGTGCCAGCATCACGGGGAGATTGAACACTGAAGCTTTCTTT. This gives the protein CASITGRLNTEAFF.